This entry features one T cell receptor (beta chain) sequence. The entry originates in a study of T-cell memory formation after mild COVID-19. TCRdb processed the 5' RACE reads anew with MiXCR; each CDR3 protein has one entry. The table shows nearly 200,000 distinct CDR3 sequences, with around 19% occurring only once. This CDR3 region has 15 residues. Germline CDR1 reads LGHDT; CDR2 reads YNNKEL (reference sequence). Trimming took 4 bases from V and 7 from J, leaving 17 bases between them. Sequencing was carried out using PBMCs or a T cell subset sorted from them (not recorded which). The TCR comes from an adult woman who had mild COVID-19 (a few samples of this study predate the infection). Cell type and time point are not known. The rearrangement links TRBV3-1 to TRBJ2-1, with a weak D call TRBD1 (6 bases). CDR3 coding DNA: TGTGCCAGCAGCCGTATAAGAGGGGGTATTAATGAGCAGTTCTTC. Its translation: CASSRIRGGINEQFF.